This T cell receptor (beta chain) was profiled in a study of beta chain features in type 1 diabetes. The single heparinised draw taken from each donor contained roughly 100 mL of blood on average. Of the isolated RNA, all was reverse transcribed, and so the sequenced material was expressed TCRB transcripts. Some 3.8 million reads, on average, came from each naive, central memory and regulatory T cell sample. TCRdb's copy holds only in-frame clones and misses some; the assay was immunoSEQ multiplex PCR. Counted here are approximately 170,000 clones, 7.5% to 9.5% occurring once; the ten biggest clones make up around 2.5%. Trimming removed 6 bases from V and 5 bases from J; junction bases left unmatched: 7. CDR3 length: 14 amino acids. CDR1 LNHNV and CDR2 YYDKDF come from the germline V gene (reference sequence).

The source is a woman under 30 in good health. J is TRBJ2-5 and V is TRBV15, with 9 bases lining up with TRBD1. Sequencing input: central memory CD4+ T cells from blood. The CDR3 is CATSPGQGRETQYF. CDR3 coding DNA: TGTGCCACCAGTCCCGGACAGGGGCGGGAGACCCAGTACTTC.